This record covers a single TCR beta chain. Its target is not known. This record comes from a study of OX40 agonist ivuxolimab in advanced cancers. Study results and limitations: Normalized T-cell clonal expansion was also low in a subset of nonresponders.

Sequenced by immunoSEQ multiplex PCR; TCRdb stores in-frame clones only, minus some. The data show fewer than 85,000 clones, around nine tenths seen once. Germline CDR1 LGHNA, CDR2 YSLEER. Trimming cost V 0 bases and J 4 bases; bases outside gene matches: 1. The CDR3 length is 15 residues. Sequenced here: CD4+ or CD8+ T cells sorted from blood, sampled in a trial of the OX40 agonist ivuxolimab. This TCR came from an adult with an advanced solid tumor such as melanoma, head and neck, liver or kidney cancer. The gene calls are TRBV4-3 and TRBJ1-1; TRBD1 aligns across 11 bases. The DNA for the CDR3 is TGCGCCAGCAGCCAAGAAGGGACAGGGGGCACTGAAGCTTTCTTT. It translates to CASSQEGTGGTEAFF.